The T cell receptor (beta chain) under discussion was sequenced for a study of T cell responses to AZD1222 COVID-19 vaccine. Clones were read by immunoSEQ multiplex PCR, and TCRdb kept only the in-frame ones, dropping some. The table includes roughly 200,000 clones, just over 90% detected once. The CDR3 loop spans 12 amino acids. Looked up from germline, CDR1 is SGHAT and CDR2 is FQNNGV. The V end lost 5 bases, the J end lost 4 bases, and 9 bases lay between the germline ends. The starting material was peripheral blood, obtained 28 days after the second AZD1222 dose. This receptor was taken from an adult who received the AZD1222 COVID-19 vaccine. The V and J genes are TRBV11-2 and TRBJ2-7; no reliable D call. The CDR3 DNA reads as TGTGCCAGCAGCGACATGGGGTACGAGCAGTACTTC. It specifies CASSDMGYEQYF.